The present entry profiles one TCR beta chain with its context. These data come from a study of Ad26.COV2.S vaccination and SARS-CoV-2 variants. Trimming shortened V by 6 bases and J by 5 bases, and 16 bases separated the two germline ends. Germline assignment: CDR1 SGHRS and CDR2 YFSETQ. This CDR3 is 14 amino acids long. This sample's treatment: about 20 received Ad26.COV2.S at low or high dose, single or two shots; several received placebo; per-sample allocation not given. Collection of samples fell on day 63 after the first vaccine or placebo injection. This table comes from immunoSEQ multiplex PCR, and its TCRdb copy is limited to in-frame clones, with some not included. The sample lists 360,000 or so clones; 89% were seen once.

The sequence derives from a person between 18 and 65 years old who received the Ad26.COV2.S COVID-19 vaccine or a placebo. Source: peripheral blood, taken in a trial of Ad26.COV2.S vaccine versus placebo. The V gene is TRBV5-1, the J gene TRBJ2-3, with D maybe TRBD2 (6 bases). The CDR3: CASKVDGRRDTQYF. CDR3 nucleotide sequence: TGCGCCAGCAAGGTGGACGGGAGACGAGATACGCAGTATTTT.